This TCR beta chain was retrieved from a study of T cell responses to AZD1222 COVID-19 vaccine. In the case of this clone: Its cognate antigen is unknown.

General observations from the study: Donors were largely white British and mainly female; clonal diversity was possibly underestimated.

Profiling relied on immunoSEQ multiplex PCR, and the TCRdb table lists in-frame clones only, not all of them. The table lists around 100,000 clones, about 95% of them singletons, with roughly 2% in the top ten. Germline values: CDR1 MNHEY, CDR2 SMNVEV (reference sequence). The CDR3 extends over 14 amino acids. The V and J ends lost 4 bases and 1 base, in that order; junction bases with no gene match: 3. The chain employs TRBV27 and TRBJ1-1; 7 bases align to TRBD1. This sample comprised peripheral blood, obtained on day 0 of AZD1222 vaccination. The sequence was collected from an adult in good health. The CDR3 DNA reads TGTGCCAGCAGTTCACAGGGGTGGAACACTGAAGCTTTCTTT. Its translation: CASSSQGWNTEAFF.